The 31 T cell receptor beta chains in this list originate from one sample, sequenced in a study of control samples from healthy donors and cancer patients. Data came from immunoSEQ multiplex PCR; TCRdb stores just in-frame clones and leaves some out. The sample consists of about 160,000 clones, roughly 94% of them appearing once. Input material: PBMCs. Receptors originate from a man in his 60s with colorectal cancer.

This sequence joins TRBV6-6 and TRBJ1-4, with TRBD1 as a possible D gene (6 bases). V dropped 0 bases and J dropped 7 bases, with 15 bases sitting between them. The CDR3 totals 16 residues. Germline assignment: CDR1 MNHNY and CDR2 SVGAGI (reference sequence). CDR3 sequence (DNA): TGTGCCAGCAGTTACTCGTCGGCAGGGGCTAGTGAAAAACTGTTTTTT. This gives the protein CASSYSSAGASEKLFF.

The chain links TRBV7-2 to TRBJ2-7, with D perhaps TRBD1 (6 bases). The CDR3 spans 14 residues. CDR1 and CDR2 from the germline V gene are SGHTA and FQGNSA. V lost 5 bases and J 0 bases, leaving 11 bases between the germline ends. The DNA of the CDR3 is TGTGCCAGCAGCCCCTGGGACAACTCCTACGAGCAGTACTTC. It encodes CASSPWDNSYEQYF.

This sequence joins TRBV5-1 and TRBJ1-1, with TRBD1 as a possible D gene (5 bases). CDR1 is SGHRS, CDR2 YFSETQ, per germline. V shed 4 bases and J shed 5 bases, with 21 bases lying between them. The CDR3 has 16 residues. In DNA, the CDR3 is TGCGCCAGCAGCCGGACACCGATCGATTTAGAGACTGAAGCTTTCTTT. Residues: CASSRTPIDLETEAFF.

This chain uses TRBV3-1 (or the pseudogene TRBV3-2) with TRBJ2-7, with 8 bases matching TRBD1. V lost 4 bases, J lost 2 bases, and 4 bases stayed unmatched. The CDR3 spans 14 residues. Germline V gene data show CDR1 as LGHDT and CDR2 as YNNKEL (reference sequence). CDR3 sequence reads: CASSRDRQAYEQYF. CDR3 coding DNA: TGTGCCAGCAGCCGGGACAGGCAAGCCTACGAGCAGTACTTC.

Here the CDR3 reads CASSPRDYNSPLHF. In DNA, the CDR3 is TGTGCCAGCTCACCCCGGGACTATAATTCACCCCTCCACTTT. This chain uses TRBV18 with TRBJ1-6; D not resolved. Germline CDR1 KGHSH, CDR2 LQKENI. The CDR3 length is 14 residues. V lost 3 bases and J 3 bases, leaving 6 bases between the germline ends.

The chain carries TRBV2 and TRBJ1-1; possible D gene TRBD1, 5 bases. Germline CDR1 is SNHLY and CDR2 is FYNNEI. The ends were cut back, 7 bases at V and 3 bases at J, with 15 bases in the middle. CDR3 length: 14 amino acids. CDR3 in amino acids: CASTGRWKDTEAFF. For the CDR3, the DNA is TGTGCCAGCACGGGACGGTGGAAGGACACTGAAGCTTTCTTT.

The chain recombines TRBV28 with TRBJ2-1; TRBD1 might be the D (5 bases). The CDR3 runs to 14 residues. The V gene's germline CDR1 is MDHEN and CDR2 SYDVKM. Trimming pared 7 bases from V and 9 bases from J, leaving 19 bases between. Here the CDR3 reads CASTPVSPQGEQFF. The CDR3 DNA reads TGTGCCAGCACCCCGGTCAGCCCCCAGGGTGAGCAGTTCTTC.

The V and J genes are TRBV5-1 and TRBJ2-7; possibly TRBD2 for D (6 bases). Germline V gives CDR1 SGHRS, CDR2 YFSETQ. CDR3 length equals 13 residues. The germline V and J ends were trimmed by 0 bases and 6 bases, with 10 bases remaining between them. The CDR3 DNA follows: TGCGCCAGCAGCTTGGGCGGGGTTACCGAGCAGTACTTC. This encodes CASSLGGVTEQYF. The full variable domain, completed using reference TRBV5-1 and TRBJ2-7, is KAGVTQTPRYLIKTRGQQVTLSCSPISGHRSVSWYQQTPGQGLQFLFEYFSETQRNKGNFPGRFSGRQFSNSRSEMNVSTLELGDSALYLCASSLGGVTEQYFGPGTRLTVT.

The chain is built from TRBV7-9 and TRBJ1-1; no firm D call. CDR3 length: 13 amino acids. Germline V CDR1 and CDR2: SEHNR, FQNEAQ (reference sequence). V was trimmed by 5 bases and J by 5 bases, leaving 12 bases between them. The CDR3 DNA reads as TGTGCCAGCAGCCCCCCATTAGGGACTGAAGCTTTCTTT. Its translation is CASSPPLGTEAFF. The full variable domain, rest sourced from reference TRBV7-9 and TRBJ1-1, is DTGVSQNPRHKITKRGQNVTFRCDPISEHNRLYWYRQTLGQGPEFLTYFQNEAQLEKSRLLSDRFSAERPKGSFSTLEIQRTEQGDSAMYLCASSPPLGTEAFFGQGTRLTVV.

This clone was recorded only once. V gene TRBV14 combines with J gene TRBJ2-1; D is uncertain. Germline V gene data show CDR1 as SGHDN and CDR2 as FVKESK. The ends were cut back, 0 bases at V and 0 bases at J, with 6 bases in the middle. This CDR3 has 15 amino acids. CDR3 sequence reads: CASSQDLGSYNEQFF. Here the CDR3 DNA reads TGTGCCAGCAGCCAAGATCTGGGCTCCTACAATGAGCAGTTCTTC.

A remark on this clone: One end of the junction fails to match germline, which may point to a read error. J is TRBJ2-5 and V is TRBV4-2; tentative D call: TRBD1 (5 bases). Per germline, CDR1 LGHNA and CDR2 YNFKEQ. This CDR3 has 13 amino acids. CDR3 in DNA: TGTGCCAGCGGCCAAAATAGGGGAGAGACCCAGTACTTC. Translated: CASGQNRGETQYF.

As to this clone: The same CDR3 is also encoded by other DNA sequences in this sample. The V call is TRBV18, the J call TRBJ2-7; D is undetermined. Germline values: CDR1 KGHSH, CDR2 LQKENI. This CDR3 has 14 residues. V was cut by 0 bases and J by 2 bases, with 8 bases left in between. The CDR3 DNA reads TGTGCCAGCTCACCACCCGGGCAGACCTACGAGCAGTACTTC. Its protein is CASSPPGQTYEQYF.

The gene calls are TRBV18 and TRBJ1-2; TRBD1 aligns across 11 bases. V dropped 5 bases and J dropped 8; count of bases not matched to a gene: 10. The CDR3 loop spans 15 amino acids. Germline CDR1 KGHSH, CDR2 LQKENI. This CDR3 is CASSTMDRGLKGYTF. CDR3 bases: TGTGCCAGCTCAACCATGGACAGGGGGCTCAAGGGCTACACCTTC.

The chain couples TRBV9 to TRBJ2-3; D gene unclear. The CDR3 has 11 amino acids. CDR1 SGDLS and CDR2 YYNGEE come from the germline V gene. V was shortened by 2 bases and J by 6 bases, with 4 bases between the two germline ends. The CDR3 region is CASSVDDTQYF. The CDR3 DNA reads TGTGCCAGCAGCGTTGACGATACGCAGTATTTT. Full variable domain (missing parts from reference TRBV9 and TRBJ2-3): DSGVTQTPKHLITATGQRVTLRCSPRSGDLSVYWYQQSLDQGLQFLIQYYNGEERAKGNILERFSAQQFPDLHSELNLSSLELGDSALYFCASSVDDTQYFGPGTRLTVL.

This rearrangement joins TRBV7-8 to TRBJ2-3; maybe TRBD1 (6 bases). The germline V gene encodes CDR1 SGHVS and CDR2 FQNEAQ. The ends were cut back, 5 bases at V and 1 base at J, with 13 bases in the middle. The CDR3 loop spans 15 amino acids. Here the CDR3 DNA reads TGTGCCAGCAGCACCGGGACAAGTCGCACAGATACGCAGTATTTT. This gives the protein CASSTGTSRTDTQYF.

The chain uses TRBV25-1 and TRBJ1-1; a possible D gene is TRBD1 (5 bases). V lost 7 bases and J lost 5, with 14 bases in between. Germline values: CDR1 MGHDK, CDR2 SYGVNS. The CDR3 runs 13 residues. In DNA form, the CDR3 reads TGTGCCAGCACCATGGGACTCTCGACTGAAGCTTTCTTT. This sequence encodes CASTMGLSTEAFF.

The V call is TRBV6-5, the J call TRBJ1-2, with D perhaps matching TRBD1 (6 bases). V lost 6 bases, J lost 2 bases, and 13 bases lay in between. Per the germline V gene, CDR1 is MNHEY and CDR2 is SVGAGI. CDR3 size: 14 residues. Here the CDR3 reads CASRIGQNNYGYTF. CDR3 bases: TGTGCCAGCAGGATAGGACAGAACAACTATGGCTACACCTTC.

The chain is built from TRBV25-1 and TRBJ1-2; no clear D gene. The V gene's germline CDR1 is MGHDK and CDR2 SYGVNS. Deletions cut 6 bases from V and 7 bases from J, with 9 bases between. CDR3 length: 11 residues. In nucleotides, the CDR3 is TGTGCCAGCAGGTATGGAGGTGGCTACACCTTC. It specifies CASRYGGGYTF.

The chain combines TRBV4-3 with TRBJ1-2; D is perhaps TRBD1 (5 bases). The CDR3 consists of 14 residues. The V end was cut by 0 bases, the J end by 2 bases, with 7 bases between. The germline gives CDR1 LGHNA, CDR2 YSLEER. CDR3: CASSQERQNYGYTF. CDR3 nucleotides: TGCGCCAGCAGCCAAGAGCGACAGAACTATGGCTACACCTTC.

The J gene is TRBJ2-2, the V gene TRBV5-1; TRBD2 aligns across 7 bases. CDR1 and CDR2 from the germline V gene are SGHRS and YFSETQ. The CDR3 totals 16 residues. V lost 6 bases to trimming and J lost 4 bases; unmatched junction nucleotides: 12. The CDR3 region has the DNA TGCGCCAGCACCCCTCAAGCAGGGACTACCACCGGGGAGCTGTTTTTT. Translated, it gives CASTPQAGTTTGELFF.

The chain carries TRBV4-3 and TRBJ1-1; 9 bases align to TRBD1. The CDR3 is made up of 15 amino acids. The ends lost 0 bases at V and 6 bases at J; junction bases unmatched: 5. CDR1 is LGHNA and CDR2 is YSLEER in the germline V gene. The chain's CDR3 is CASSQDTGGLSEAFF. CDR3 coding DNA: TGCGCCAGCAGCCAAGATACAGGGGGCCTCTCTGAAGCTTTCTTT.

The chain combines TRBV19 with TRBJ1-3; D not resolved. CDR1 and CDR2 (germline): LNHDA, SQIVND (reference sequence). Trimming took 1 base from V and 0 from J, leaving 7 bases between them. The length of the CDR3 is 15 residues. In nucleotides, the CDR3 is TGTGCCAGTAGTATAGCAACGGCCTCTGGAAACACCATATATTTT. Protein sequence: CASSIATASGNTIYF.

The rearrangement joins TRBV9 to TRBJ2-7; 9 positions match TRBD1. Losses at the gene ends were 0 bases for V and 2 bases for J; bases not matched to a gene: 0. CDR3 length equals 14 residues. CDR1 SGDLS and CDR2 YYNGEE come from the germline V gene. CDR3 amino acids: CASSVDRGPYEQYF. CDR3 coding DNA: TGTGCCAGCAGCGTAGACAGGGGGCCCTACGAGCAGTACTTC.

In DNA, the CDR3 is TGTGCCAGCAGCCTCGGCAGGGATACGCAGTATTTT. This sequence encodes CASSLGRDTQYF. This sequence joins TRBV5-6 and TRBJ2-3; no clear D. CDR3 length: 12 residues. CDR1 is SGHDT, CDR2 YYEEEE, per germline. V was shortened by 4 bases and J by 6 bases, with 9 bases between the two germline ends.

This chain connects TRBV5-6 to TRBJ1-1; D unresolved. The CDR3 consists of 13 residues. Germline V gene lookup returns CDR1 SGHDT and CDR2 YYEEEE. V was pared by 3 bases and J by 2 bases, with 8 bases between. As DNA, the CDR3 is TGTGCCAGCAGCTATAGCCGTAACACTGAAGCTTTCTTT. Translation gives CASSYSRNTEAFF.

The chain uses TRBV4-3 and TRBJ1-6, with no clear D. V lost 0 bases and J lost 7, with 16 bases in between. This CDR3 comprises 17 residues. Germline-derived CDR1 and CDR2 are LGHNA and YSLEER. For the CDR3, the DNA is TGCGCCAGCAGCCAAGATTTCTCACAGACTATCAATTCACCCCTCCACTTT. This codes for CASSQDFSQTINSPLHF.

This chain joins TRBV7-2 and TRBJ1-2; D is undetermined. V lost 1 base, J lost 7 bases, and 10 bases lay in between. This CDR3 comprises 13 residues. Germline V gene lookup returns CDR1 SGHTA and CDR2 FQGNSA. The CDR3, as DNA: TGTGCCAGCAGCTTAGGCGTTCACTCTGGCTACACCTTC. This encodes CASSLGVHSGYTF. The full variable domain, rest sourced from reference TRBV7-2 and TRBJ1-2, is GAGVSQSPSNKVTEKGKDVELRCDPISGHTALYWYRQSLGQGLEFLIYFQGNSAPDKSGLPSDRFSAERTGGSVSTLTIQRTQQEDSAVYLCASSLGVHSGYTFGSGTRLTVV.

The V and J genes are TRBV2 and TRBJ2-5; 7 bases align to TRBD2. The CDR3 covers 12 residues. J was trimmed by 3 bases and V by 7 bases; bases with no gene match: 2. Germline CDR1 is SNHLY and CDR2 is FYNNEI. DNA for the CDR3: TGTGCCAGCACGCTAGCGGAAGAGACCCAGTACTTC. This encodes CASTLAEETQYF.

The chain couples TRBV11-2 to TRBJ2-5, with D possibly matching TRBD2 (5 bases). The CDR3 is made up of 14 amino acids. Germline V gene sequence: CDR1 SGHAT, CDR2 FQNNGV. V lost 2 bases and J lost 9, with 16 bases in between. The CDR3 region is CASSLLRAPSAQYF. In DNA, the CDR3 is TGTGCCAGCAGCTTATTGAGGGCCCCCTCGGCCCAGTACTTC.

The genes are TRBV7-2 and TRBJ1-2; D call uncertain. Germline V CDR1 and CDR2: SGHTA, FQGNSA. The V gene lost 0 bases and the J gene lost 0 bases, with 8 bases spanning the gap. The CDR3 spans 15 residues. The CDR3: CASSLAGGANYGYTF. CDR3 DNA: TGTGCCAGCAGCTTAGCGGGCGGAGCTAACTATGGCTACACCTTC.

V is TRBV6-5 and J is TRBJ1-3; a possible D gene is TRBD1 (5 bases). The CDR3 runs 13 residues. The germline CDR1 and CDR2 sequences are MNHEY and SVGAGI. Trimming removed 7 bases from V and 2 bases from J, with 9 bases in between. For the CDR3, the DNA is TGTGCCAGCAAGGCAGGGCCTGGAAACACCATATATTTT. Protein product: CASKAGPGNTIYF.